This passage covers 17 T cell receptor beta chains from one sample sequenced in a study of blood T cell repertoires in COVID-19. The data were produced by immunoSEQ multiplex PCR, yet TCRdb's version contains in-frame clones alone and is incomplete. Seen here are 350,000 to 400,000 clones, 75% to 90% observed once, and the top ten hold roughly 7.1%. Sample: peripheral blood. These receptors were taken from a woman in her sixties or seventies with COVID-19, enrolled during active disease.

The CDR3 here is CASLPGGQGDVGYTF. CDR3 in DNA: TGTGCCAGCCTTCCGGGAGGGCAGGGGGATGTTGGCTACACCTTC. The rearrangement joins TRBV19 to TRBJ1-2; 7 bases line up with TRBD1. This CDR3 is built from 15 residues. Germline V gene lookup returns CDR1 LNHDA and CDR2 SQIVND (reference sequence). Trimming took 9 bases from V and 7 from J; bases not matched to a gene: 17.

This rearrangement joins TRBV6-5 to TRBJ2-1, with D perhaps TRBD1 (6 bases). Trimming took 0 bases from V and 5 from J, leaving 8 bases between them. Germline V gene sequence: CDR1 MNHEY, CDR2 SVGAGI. This CDR3 has 14 residues. The CDR3 protein is CASSYSRGNNEQFF. The CDR3 nucleotides read TGTGCCAGCAGTTACTCGAGGGGGAACAATGAGCAGTTCTTC.

This sequence joins TRBV12-5 and TRBJ1-5; 7 nucleotides line up with TRBD1. The J segment lost 3 bases and the V segment lost 6 bases, leaving 8 bases of the junction unmatched. The CDR3 runs to 15 residues. Germline V gene data show CDR1 as LGHNT and CDR2 as FRNRAP. This chain's CDR3 is CASGSPTGSNQPQHF. CDR3 coding DNA: TGTGCTAGTGGCTCACCGACAGGGTCCAATCAGCCCCAGCATTTT.

The chain joins TRBV5-6 to TRBJ2-7; TRBD1 matches at 11 bases. V lost 3 bases, J lost 4 bases, and 9 bases stayed unmatched. The V gene's germline CDR1 is SGHDT and CDR2 YYEEEE. The CDR3 is made up of 16 amino acids. CDR3 in amino acids: CASSSFGTGGGYEQYF. DNA for the CDR3: TGTGCCAGCAGCTCCTTTGGGACAGGGGGTGGATACGAGCAGTACTTC.

The chain links TRBV5-5 to TRBJ2-3, with TRBD1 matching over 9 bases. Germline loops: CDR1 SGHKS, CDR2 YYEKEE (reference sequence). The V gene end was trimmed by 4 bases and the J gene end by 0 bases; junction bases not matched to a gene: 3. This CDR3 has 15 residues. The CDR3 protein is CASSGTGFSTDTQYF. Written as DNA, the CDR3 is TGTGCCAGCAGCGGGACAGGGTTTAGCACAGATACGCAGTATTTT.

The chain combines TRBV15 with TRBJ2-3, with D tentatively TRBD1 (6 bases). V shed 1 base and J shed 2 bases, with 10 bases lying between them. Germline CDR1 LNHNV, CDR2 YYDKDF (reference sequence). The CDR3 sequence is 15 residues long. The CDR3: CATSRVTGLTDTQYF. For the CDR3, the DNA is TGTGCCACCAGCAGAGTAACAGGGCTCACAGATACGCAGTATTTT.

CDR3 sequence reads: CASSFPSSTGKAFF. As DNA, the CDR3 is TGTGCCAGCAGTTTCCCCTCATCGACAGGGAAAGCTTTCTTT. The rearrangement joins TRBV28 to TRBJ1-1; 7 bases line up with TRBD1. The CDR3 totals 14 residues. V shed 3 bases, J shed 9 bases, and the junction held 10 bases outside the gene matches. Germline CDR1 MDHEN, CDR2 SYDVKM.

V and J are TRBV27 and TRBJ1-1; D possibly corresponds to TRBD1 (5 bases). CDR1 and CDR2 from the germline V gene are MNHEY and SMNVEV (reference sequence). The CDR3 runs to 15 residues. Trimming removed 4 bases from V and 2 bases from J, with 14 bases in between. CDR3 DNA: TGTGCCAGCAGTTCTCCCAGCGGGGGAAACACTGAAGCTTTCTTT. Its protein product is CASSSPSGGNTEAFF.

CDR3 sequence reads: CASSLDRESYNEQFF. DNA of the CDR3: TGTGCCAGCAGTTTAGACAGGGAGTCCTACAATGAGCAGTTCTTC. The genes are TRBV27 and TRBJ2-1, with 7 nucleotides matching TRBD1. The CDR3 totals 15 residues. The germline CDR1 and CDR2 sequences are MNHEY and SMNVEV (reference sequence). With V trimmed by 2 bases and J by 1 base, 2 bases remained unmatched.

This clone was seen once. The gene calls are TRBV10-2 and TRBJ2-2; 8 positions match TRBD1. Germline trimming cut 8 bases from V and 4 bases from J; bases unmatched to any gene: 6. CDR3 length equals 14 residues. Germline CDR1 is WSHSY and CDR2 is SAAADI. This CDR3 is CASCGTGLTGELFF. CDR3 sequence (DNA): TGCGCCAGCTGCGGGACAGGACTCACCGGGGAGCTGTTTTTT.

The chain carries TRBV6-5 and TRBJ1-4; perhaps TRBD1 as D (6 bases). The CDR3 is 15 residues long. V dropped 6 bases and J dropped 7 bases, with 18 bases sitting between them. The germline CDR1 and CDR2 sequences are MNHEY and SVGAGI. The CDR3 bases are TGTGCCAGCAGAACTTCAGGGGACCAGTTTGAAAAACTGTTTTTT. Residues: CASRTSGDQFEKLFF.

The V and J genes are TRBV5-5 and TRBJ2-3; 7 bases are shared with TRBD1. The CDR3 is 17 amino acids. The germline V gene has CDR1 SGHKS and CDR2 YYEKEE (reference sequence). The V gene end was trimmed by 1 base and the J gene end by 2 bases; junction bases not matched to a gene: 10. The CDR3 region is CASSLPPTGPLTDTQYF. The CDR3 region has the DNA TGTGCCAGCAGCTTGCCCCCGACAGGGCCACTCACAGATACGCAGTATTTT.

V is TRBV7-6 and J is TRBJ2-1; TRBD2 matches 13 bases. The CDR3 has 16 residues. The germline V gene has CDR1 SGHVS and CDR2 FNYEAQ. Losses at the gene ends were 1 base for V and 6 bases for J; bases not matched to a gene: 3. The CDR3 coding sequence is TGTGCCAGCAGCTTAGGGACTAGCGGGGGCCCCAATGAGCAGTTCTTC. This sequence encodes CASSLGTSGGPNEQFF.

The V gene is TRBV27, the J gene TRBJ1-2, with 9 bases identical to TRBD1. Germline V gene sequence: CDR1 MNHEY, CDR2 SMNVEV (reference sequence). CDR3 length: 18 residues. J was trimmed by 7 bases and V by 5 bases; bases with no gene match: 20. CDR3 nucleotides: TGTGCCAGCAGTCCATTCGATGCCTGGACAGGGGACGGTAGTGGCTACACCTTC. It yields the protein CASSPFDAWTGDGSGYTF.

The V call is TRBV7-2, the J call TRBJ2-2, with 12 bases matching TRBD1. The CDR3 contains 19 residues. The V and J ends lost 5 bases and 1 base, in that order; junction bases with no gene match: 11. Germline V gene data show CDR1 as SGHTA and CDR2 as FQGNSA. Here the CDR3 reads CASSLPRDRGLLNTGELFF. The CDR3 bases are TGTGCCAGCAGCCTGCCCCGGGACAGGGGGCTCTTGAACACCGGGGAGCTGTTTTTT. Full variable domain (missing parts from reference TRBV7-2 and TRBJ2-2): GAGVSQSPSNKVTEKGKDVELRCDPISGHTALYWYRQSLGQGLEFLIYFQGNSAPDKSGLPSDRFSAERTGGSVSTLTIQRTQQEDSAVYLCASSLPRDRGLLNTGELFFGEGSRLTVL.

The chain combines TRBV3-1 (or the pseudogene TRBV3-2) with TRBJ2-4, with 10 bases aligning to TRBD2. V gave up 2 bases and J gave up 3 bases; unmatched junction bases: 16. Per germline, CDR1 LGHDT and CDR2 YNNKEL (reference sequence). This CDR3 spans 20 amino acids. The chain's CDR3 is CASSQQKGLASPGGKNIQYF. In nucleotides, the CDR3 is TGTGCCAGCAGCCAACAAAAGGGACTAGCGTCCCCCGGGGGCAAAAACATTCAGTACTTC.

This sequence joins TRBV19 and TRBJ1-2; D gene uncertain. The CDR3 consists of 15 residues. Germline V gene lookup returns CDR1 LNHDA and CDR2 SQIVND (reference sequence). Deletions cut 3 bases from V and 2 bases from J, with 13 bases between. CDR3 DNA sequence: TGTGCCAGTAGTATCTCGTCCCTAGCCAACTATGGCTACACCTTC. This codes for CASSISSLANYGYTF.